This entry concerns a single T cell receptor (beta chain). This sample was included in a study of T cell responses to AZD1222 COVID-19 vaccine. Sequencing used immunoSEQ multiplex PCR; TCRdb keeps in-frame clones, though not all of them. The profile shows under 95,000 clones, 89% of them singletons. CDR3 size: 14 residues. V lost 3 bases and J lost 6, with 13 bases in between. Germline CDR1 reads MNHEY; CDR2 reads SMNVEV (reference sequence). Here the sequenced sample was peripheral blood, taken on day 0 of AZD1222 vaccination. The sequence was collected from an adult in good health. The chain couples TRBV27 to TRBJ2-3; D unclear. Written as DNA, the CDR3 is TGTGCCAGCAGTTTTTGGCCCCCGACTGATACGCAGTATTTT. Its protein is CASSFWPPTDTQYF.